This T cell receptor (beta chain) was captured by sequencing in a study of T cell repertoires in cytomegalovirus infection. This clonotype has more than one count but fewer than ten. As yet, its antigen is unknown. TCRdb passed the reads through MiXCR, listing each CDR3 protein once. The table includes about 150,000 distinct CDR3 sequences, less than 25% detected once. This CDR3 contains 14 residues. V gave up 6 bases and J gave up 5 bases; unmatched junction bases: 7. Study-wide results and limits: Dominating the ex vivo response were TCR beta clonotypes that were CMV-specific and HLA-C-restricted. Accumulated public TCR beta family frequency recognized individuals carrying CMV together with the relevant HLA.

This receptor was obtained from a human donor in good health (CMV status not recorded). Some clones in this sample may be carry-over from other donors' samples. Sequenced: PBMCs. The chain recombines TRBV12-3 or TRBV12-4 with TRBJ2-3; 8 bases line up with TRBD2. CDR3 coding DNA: TGTGCCAGCAGCCTTGGAAGCGGGGGAGATACGCAGTATTTT. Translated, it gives CASSLGSGGDTQYF.